This T cell receptor (beta chain) is from a study of identical twins. Whole-study findings and limits: Zero-insertion analyses might be partly confounded by invariant T cells like MAIT and iNKT. A lower insertion count was a feature of abundant cord blood beta clonotypes, with no such feature in memory repertoires.

A universal primer site was created by template switching, with the cDNA bearing unique molecular identifiers. TCRdb used MiXCR to reprocess the 5' RACE reads, holding one entry per CDR3 protein. The table lists approximately 600,000 distinct CDR3 sequences, 7.1% of them singletons. The CDR3 covers 15 residues. V lost 2 bases to trimming and J lost 0 bases, with 9 bases between them. Germline CDR1 SGHVS, CDR2 FNYEAQ. All donors comprised healthy Caucasians. Comments on this clonotype: As yet, its antigen is unknown.

This sample also appeared in a second study, on yellow fever vaccine responses in identical twins.

The sequence was collected from a woman between 18 and 29 years old in good health. The chain combines TRBV7-6 with TRBJ2-3, with D possibly being TRBD1 (6 bases). Sequenced sample: PBMCs. The CDR3 region is CASSLRDTSTDTQYF. The CDR3 DNA sequence: TGTGCCAGCAGCTTAAGGGACACTAGCACAGATACGCAGTATTTT.